Below, 22 T cell receptor beta chains from the same sample are listed, as sequenced in a study of siplizumab effects on memory and regulatory T cells. Here immunoSEQ multiplex PCR was the method, and the copy in TCRdb shows in-frame clones only, minus some. Among about 56,000 clones listed, just over 95% were seen once. Sequencing was performed on naive CD8+ T cells sorted from blood. All receptors come from a human donor in good health.

The V gene is TRBV19, the J gene TRBJ2-1, with a tentative D call TRBD2 (6 bases). Trimming removed 1 base from V and 9 bases from J, with 13 bases in between. This CDR3 comprises 14 residues. Per germline, CDR1 LNHDA and CDR2 SQIVND (reference sequence). CDR3 sequence: CASSIGSGVVEQFF. The CDR3 DNA sequence: TGTGCCAGTAGTATAGGGTCGGGAGTTGTTGAGCAGTTCTTC.

The chain combines TRBV7-6 with TRBJ2-7, with 12 bases identical to TRBD2. Unmatched junction bases numbered 8, after V lost 4 bases and J lost 7 bases. Germline assignment: CDR1 SGHVS and CDR2 FNYEAQ. The CDR3 consists of 15 residues. The CDR3 DNA follows: TGTGCCAGCAGCTCGACTAGCGGGAGATCTGAGGAGCAGTACTTC. It specifies CASSSTSGRSEEQYF.

This clone has only one observation. The J gene is TRBJ2-1, the V gene TRBV6-1; TRBD2 aligns across 11 bases. This CDR3 has 17 residues. Germline CDR1 MNHNS, CDR2 SASEGT. V lost 2 bases to trimming and J lost 8 bases; unmatched junction nucleotides: 11. CDR3 sequence (DNA): TGTGCCAGCAGTGAATATGAGACTAGCGGGAACGAAGATGAGCAGTTCTTC. Encoded protein: CASSEYETSGNEDEQFF.

V is TRBV30 and J is TRBJ1-1; TRBD1 agrees at 9 bases. The CDR3 covers 14 residues. Germline V gene lookup returns CDR1 GTSNPN and CDR2 SVGIG (reference sequence). The V and J ends lost 4 bases and 5 bases, in that order; junction bases with no gene match: 8. The CDR3 sequence: CAWNSGQGGTEAFF. CDR3 sequence (DNA): TGTGCCTGGAACTCGGGACAGGGAGGAACTGAAGCTTTCTTT.

The CDR3 loop reads CASSPGTSKNIQYF. For the CDR3, the DNA is TGTGCCAGCAGTCCCGGGACTTCCAAAAACATTCAGTACTTC. The V gene is TRBV6-5, the J gene TRBJ2-4; weak D call: TRBD2 (6 bases). This CDR3 region has 14 residues. Germline CDR1 reads MNHEY; CDR2 reads SVGAGI. V lost 5 bases, J lost 2 bases, and 10 bases lay in between.

The chain has TRBV11-2 and TRBJ1-1; 7 bases agree with TRBD1. The CDR3 has 14 residues. After removal of 5 bases from V and 3 bases from J, the junction contained 6 bases not matched to a gene. Germline V gene data show CDR1 as SGHAT and CDR2 as FQNNGV. DNA for the CDR3: TGTGCCAGCAGCCCACGGACAGGTTACACTGAAGCTTTCTTT. Encoded protein: CASSPRTGYTEAFF.

V and J are TRBV4-1 and TRBJ1-2; TRBD1 matches at 8 bases. Germline V gives CDR1 MGHRA, CDR2 YSYEKL. CDR3 length: 15 residues. With V trimmed by 4 bases and J by 3 bases, 7 bases remained unmatched. CDR3 DNA sequence: TGCGCCAGCAGCCCCGGACAGGGCGGGGACTATGGCTACACCTTC. Protein: CASSPGQGGDYGYTF.

With respect to this clone: This same CDR3 is encoded by further DNA sequences in the sample. Here the CDR3 DNA reads TGTGCCAGCAGCGTAGGAGGGTCTGGGGCCAACGTCCTGACTTTC. Residues: CASSVGGSGANVLTF. The rearrangement joins TRBV9 to TRBJ2-6; possible D gene TRBD2, 5 bases. V was clipped by 0 bases and J by 1 base, with 5 bases between them. This CDR3 region has 15 residues. In germline, CDR1 is SGDLS, CDR2 YYNGEE.

The rearrangement uses TRBV13 and TRBJ1-1, with a tentative D call TRBD1 (5 bases). With 5 bases removed from V and 4 bases from J, the gap between germline ends came to 17 bases. This CDR3 has 15 residues. Per germline, CDR1 PRHDT and CDR2 FYEKMQ (reference sequence). CDR3: CASSAPGPTGTEAFF. As DNA, the CDR3 is TGTGCCAGCAGCGCGCCGGGGCCTACGGGCACTGAAGCTTTCTTT. The whole variable domain, remainder taken from reference TRBV13 and TRBJ1-1, is AAGVIQSPRHLIKEKRETATLKCYPIPRHDTVYWYQQGPGQDPQFLISFYEKMQSDKGSIPDRFSAQQFSDYHSELNMSSLELGDSALYFCASSAPGPTGTEAFFGQGTRLTVV.

J is TRBJ1-1 and V is TRBV25-1, with a weak D call TRBD1 (5 bases). The V gene lost 5 bases and the J gene lost 3 bases, with 19 bases spanning the gap. The CDR3 is 16 amino acids. Germline V lookup: CDR1 MGHDK, CDR2 SYGVNS. The CDR3 sequence is CASSRSRGGDDTEAFF. CDR3 DNA sequence: TGTGCCAGCAGTAGGTCTCGGGGGGGGGACGACACTGAAGCTTTCTTT. The full variable domain, in which reference TRBV25-1 and TRBJ1-1 provide the parts outside the CDR3, is EADIYQTPRYLVIGTGKKITLECSQTMGHDKMYWYQQDPGMELHLIHYSYGVNSTEKGDLSSESTVSRIRTEHFPLTLESARPSHTSQYLCASSRSRGGDDTEAFFGQGTRLTVV.

This chain connects TRBV27 to TRBJ2-3; the match to TRBD1 covers 9 bases. Germline trimming cut 4 bases from V and 1 base from J; bases unmatched to any gene: 3. The CDR3 covers 15 residues. CDR1 and CDR2 from the germline V gene are MNHEY and SMNVEV (reference sequence). CDR3 loop: CASSSRTGGTDTQYF. In DNA form, the CDR3 reads TGTGCCAGCAGTTCCAGGACAGGGGGCACAGATACGCAGTATTTT.

V gene TRBV4-3 combines with J gene TRBJ1-2, with TRBD1 matching 10 bases. This CDR3 spans 16 amino acids. The germline V gene encodes CDR1 LGHNA and CDR2 YSLEER. J gave up 3 bases and V 1 base, and 5 bases lay outside the gene matches. The CDR3 loop is CASSQGDRGLYYGYTF. The CDR3, as DNA: TGCGCCAGCAGCCAAGGCGACAGGGGGCTCTACTATGGCTACACCTTC.

In this sample, this clone turned up a few times. The genes are TRBV5-1 and TRBJ2-1; TRBD2 matches 13 bases. CDR3 length equals 17 residues. Unmatched junction bases numbered 3, after V lost 3 bases and J lost 0 bases. The germline gives CDR1 SGHRS, CDR2 YFSETQ. This CDR3 reads CASSSGLAGASYNEQFF. In DNA form, the CDR3 reads TGCGCCAGCAGCTCCGGACTAGCGGGAGCCTCCTACAATGAGCAGTTCTTC.

This chain uses TRBV6-1 with TRBJ1-1, with a tentative D call TRBD1 (5 bases). Trimming cost V 2 bases and J 6 bases, with 13 bases left between them. The CDR3 consists of 14 residues. Germline V gene lookup returns CDR1 MNHNS and CDR2 SASEGT. The CDR3, as DNA: TGTGCCAGCAGTGAATCTTTCGCAGGGCCTGAAGCTTTCTTT. Encoded protein: CASSESFAGPEAFF.

This chain joins TRBV7-8 and TRBJ2-3, with D perhaps given as TRBD1 or TRBD2 (5 bases each). CDR1 and CDR2 from the germline V gene are SGHVS and FQNEAQ. The V gene lost 2 bases and the J gene lost 4 bases, with 10 bases spanning the gap. The CDR3 spans 14 residues. CDR3 sequence (DNA): TGTGCCAGCAGCTTATTACTGGGACCAGATACGCAGTATTTT. Translated: CASSLLLGPDTQYF.

The chain joins TRBV25-1 to TRBJ2-5; D gene uncertain. The CDR3 is 14 amino acids. Trimming left V 0 bases short and J 4 bases short, with 9 bases between. Germline lookup yields CDR1 MGHDK and CDR2 SYGVNS. The CDR3 here is CASSEYETLETQYF. The CDR3 nucleotides are TGTGCCAGCAGTGAATATGAGACACTAGAGACCCAGTACTTC. The variable domain in full, with the rest retrieved from reference TRBV25-1 and TRBJ2-5, is EADIYQTPRYLVIGTGKKITLECSQTMGHDKMYWYQQDPGMELHLIHYSYGVNSTEKGDLSSESTVSRIRTEHFPLTLESARPSHTSQYLCASSEYETLETQYFGPGTRLLVL.

This chain joins TRBV7-3 and TRBJ2-2; 10 bases agree with TRBD2. There are 15 residues in the CDR3. Germline CDR1 and CDR2: SGHTA and FQGTGA. V lost 6 bases, J lost 4 bases, and 5 bases stayed unmatched. The DNA of the CDR3 is TGTGCCAGCAGTTTCCTAGCGGGAGCCACCGGGGAGCTGTTTTTT. As protein: CASSFLAGATGELFF.

The chain couples TRBV6-5 to TRBJ2-2, with D hard to call. Per germline, CDR1 MNHEY and CDR2 SVGAGI. The CDR3 spans 13 residues. V was pared by 0 bases and J by 4 bases, with 3 bases between. CDR3 coding DNA: TGTGCCAGCAGTTACTCATCCACCGGGGAGCTGTTTTTT. It codes for CASSYSSTGELFF.

The J gene is TRBJ2-3, the V gene TRBV27; 8 bases agree with TRBD2. Per germline, CDR1 MNHEY and CDR2 SMNVEV (reference sequence). The CDR3 spans 14 residues. Trimming at V came to 3 bases and at J to 5 bases, leaving 4 bases not matched to a gene. The CDR3 sequence is CASSFGTSVDTQYF. The CDR3 bases are TGTGCCAGCAGTTTCGGGACTAGTGTAGATACGCAGTATTTT.

This sequence joins TRBV7-6 and TRBJ2-5; 12 nucleotides line up with TRBD2. The CDR3 totals 15 residues. Germline lookup yields CDR1 SGHVS and CDR2 FNYEAQ. Losses at the gene ends were 5 bases for V and 4 bases for J; bases not matched to a gene: 5. CDR3 nucleotide sequence: TGTGCCAGCAGCGTTCTAGCGGGAGGGCCAGAGACCCAGTACTTC. It translates to CASSVLAGGPETQYF.

This clone was counted a single time. The J gene is TRBJ2-1, the V gene TRBV6-1; TRBD1 agrees at 7 bases. V lost 2 bases to trimming and J lost 2 bases; unmatched junction nucleotides: 6. This CDR3 is built from 16 residues. The germline CDR1 and CDR2 sequences are MNHNS and SASEGT. CDR3 DNA: TGTGCCAGCAGTGAAACCGACAGGGCCCCCTACAATGAGCAGTTCTTC. This gives the protein CASSETDRAPYNEQFF.

V usage is TRBV4-1 and J usage is TRBJ1-5; TRBD1 matches 7 bases. Unmatched junction bases numbered 3, after V lost 4 bases and J lost 0 bases. Germline CDR1 reads MGHRA; CDR2 reads YSYEKL. The length of the CDR3 is 15 residues. CDR3 amino acids: CASSRGQASNQPQHF. Written as DNA, the CDR3 is TGCGCCAGCAGCCGCGGACAGGCTAGCAATCAGCCCCAGCATTTT.